The 14 T cell receptor beta chains below all came from one sample that was sequenced in a study of OX40 agonist ivuxolimab in advanced cancers. Only in-frame clones appear in the TCRdb table, and some are missing; sequencing was by immunoSEQ multiplex PCR. The sample shows some 41,000 clones, roughly 90% of them seen only once. Source: CD4+ or CD8+ T cells sorted from blood, taken in a trial of the OX40 agonist ivuxolimab. These receptors were collected from an adult with an advanced solid tumor such as melanoma, head and neck, liver or kidney cancer.

CDR3 loop: CVRSALAENQETQYF. The CDR3 DNA reads as TGTGTCAGAAGCGCGCTAGCGGAAAACCAAGAGACCCAGTACTTC. The chain uses TRBV7-5 and TRBJ2-5; TRBD2, the table's D call, lacks a check against the DNA. TRBV7-5 is classified as a pseudogene. This CDR3 has 15 residues.

This chain links TRBV19 with TRBJ1-2; 8 nucleotides align to TRBD1. The germline V gene encodes CDR1 LNHDA and CDR2 SQIVND (reference sequence). This CDR3 is built from 13 residues. V was clipped by 6 bases and J by 4 bases; unmatched bases: 4. This CDR3 reads CASRPDRAYGYTF. For the CDR3, the DNA is TGTGCCAGTAGGCCGGACAGGGCCTATGGCTACACCTTC.

The J gene is TRBJ1-1, the V gene TRBV7-8; maybe TRBD1 (5 bases). CDR1 and CDR2 from the germline V gene are SGHVS and FQNEAQ. V was trimmed by 0 bases and J by 5 bases, leaving 7 bases between them. This CDR3 region has 13 residues. In DNA, the CDR3 is TGTGCCAGCAGCTTAGCAGGGGAGACTGAAGCTTTCTTT. Protein product: CASSLAGETEAFF.

The chain is built from TRBV5-1 and TRBJ2-5; D not certain. V lost 4 bases, J lost 7 bases, and 11 bases lay in between. Germline CDR1 and CDR2: SGHRS and YFSETQ. The CDR3 runs to 12 residues. The CDR3 is CASSRESATQYF. DNA of the CDR3: TGCGCCAGCAGCCGAGAGTCCGCGACCCAGTACTTC.

The rearrangement links TRBV5-4 to TRBJ2-5; TRBD2 matches 7 bases. The length of the CDR3 is 15 residues. V shed 3 bases and J 1 base; nucleotides not matched to a gene: 6. The V gene's germline CDR1 is SGHNT and CDR2 YYREEE (reference sequence). The CDR3 nucleotides read TGTGCCAGCAGCTCGGGGGGAGGGGCCCAAGAGACCCAGTACTTC. Its translation is CASSSGGGAQETQYF.

The gene calls are TRBV2 and TRBJ2-1; TRBD2 matches at 12 bases. The germline CDR1 and CDR2 sequences are SNHLY and FYNNEI. This CDR3 region has 14 residues. V lost 5 bases to trimming and J lost 10 bases; unmatched junction nucleotides: 6. The CDR3 DNA follows: TGTGCCAGCAGTTGGACTAGCGGGGAAGGAGAGCAGTTCTTC. This sequence encodes CASSWTSGEGEQFF.

The chain employs TRBV9 and TRBJ1-1; 10 nucleotides agree with TRBD1. CDR3 length: 19 amino acids. Germline V gene lookup returns CDR1 SGDLS and CDR2 YYNGEE. V was clipped by 3 bases and J by 1 base; unmatched bases: 15. CDR3: CASSGYLGTGDMSNTEAFF. CDR3 DNA: TGTGCCAGCAGCGGTTACCTGGGGACAGGGGATATGTCGAACACTGAAGCTTTCTTT. Using reference TRBV9 and TRBJ1-1 for the parts outside the CDR3, the full variable domain is DSGVTQTPKHLITATGQRVTLRCSPRSGDLSVYWYQQSLDQGLQFLIQYYNGEERAKGNILERFSAQQFPDLHSELNLSSLELGDSALYFCASSGYLGTGDMSNTEAFFGQGTRLTVV.

This chain uses TRBV7-8 with TRBJ1-2; 7 bases agree with TRBD1. V lost 5 bases to trimming and J lost 0 bases; unmatched junction nucleotides: 6. Germline-derived CDR1 and CDR2 are SGHVS and FQNEAQ. The CDR3 consists of 15 residues. The CDR3 region is CASSQGGVANYGYTF. The DNA of the CDR3 is TGTGCCAGCAGCCAAGGGGGCGTAGCTAACTATGGCTACACCTTC.

The V call is TRBV30, the J call TRBJ1-1; TRBD1 agrees at 8 bases. The CDR3 is made up of 15 amino acids. CDR1 is GTSNPN, CDR2 SVGIG, per germline (reference sequence). V lost 3 bases, J lost 1 base, and 7 bases stayed unmatched. The CDR3 nucleotides read TGTGCCTGGAGCGCCCCAGGGGGCCCGAACACTGAAGCTTTCTTT. It specifies CAWSAPGGPNTEAFF.

A single count supports this clone. This sequence joins TRBV7-2 and TRBJ2-7; D gene ambiguous. V gave up 1 base and J gave up 0 bases, with 7 bases separating them. Germline lookup yields CDR1 SGHTA and CDR2 FQGNSA. The length of the CDR3 is 14 residues. CDR3 in amino acids: CASSLGSGSYEQYF. The CDR3 DNA reads as TGTGCCAGCAGCTTAGGCTCAGGCTCCTACGAGCAGTACTTC.

J is TRBJ2-1 and V is TRBV4-2, with 8 bases identical to TRBD2. This CDR3 is built from 16 residues. Germline-derived CDR1 and CDR2 are LGHNA and YNFKEQ. V shed 4 bases, J shed 4 bases, and the junction held 9 bases outside the gene matches. For the CDR3, the DNA is TGTGCCAGCAGCCCGGCCCCGCGGGGGGTGTACAATGAGCAGTTCTTC. Amino acids: CASSPAPRGVYNEQFF.

In the case of this clone: One end of the junction fails to match germline, which may point to a read error. V is TRBV7-7 and J is TRBJ2-7, with D perhaps given as TRBD1 or TRBD2 (6 bases each). The CDR3 is 15 amino acids. Germline CDR1 and CDR2: SSHAT and FNYEAQ (reference sequence). The CDR3 spells CASSLQPGATGEQYF. CDR3 in DNA: TGTGCTAGCAGCTTACAGCCGGGGGCTACAGGCGAGCAGTACTTC.

The chain couples TRBV19 to TRBJ2-7; 8 nucleotides line up with TRBD1. This CDR3 is built from 15 residues. Looked up from germline, CDR1 is LNHDA and CDR2 is SQIVND (reference sequence). With 1 base clipped from V and 4 bases from J, the junction kept 6 bases outside the gene matches. The CDR3 DNA follows: TGTGCCAGTAGTATAGGGCAGGGGGCGACGTACGAGCAGTACTTC. It is translated as CASSIGQGATYEQYF.

The chain uses TRBV13 and TRBJ1-3, with D perhaps matching TRBD1 (5 bases). The CDR3 loop spans 17 amino acids. V lost 5 bases to trimming and J lost 4 bases, with 21 bases between them. Germline values: CDR1 PRHDT, CDR2 FYEKMQ (reference sequence). CDR3 region: CASSAMGRDVLGNTIYF. The CDR3 DNA reads TGTGCCAGCAGCGCGATGGGCCGGGACGTCTTAGGAAACACCATATATTTT.